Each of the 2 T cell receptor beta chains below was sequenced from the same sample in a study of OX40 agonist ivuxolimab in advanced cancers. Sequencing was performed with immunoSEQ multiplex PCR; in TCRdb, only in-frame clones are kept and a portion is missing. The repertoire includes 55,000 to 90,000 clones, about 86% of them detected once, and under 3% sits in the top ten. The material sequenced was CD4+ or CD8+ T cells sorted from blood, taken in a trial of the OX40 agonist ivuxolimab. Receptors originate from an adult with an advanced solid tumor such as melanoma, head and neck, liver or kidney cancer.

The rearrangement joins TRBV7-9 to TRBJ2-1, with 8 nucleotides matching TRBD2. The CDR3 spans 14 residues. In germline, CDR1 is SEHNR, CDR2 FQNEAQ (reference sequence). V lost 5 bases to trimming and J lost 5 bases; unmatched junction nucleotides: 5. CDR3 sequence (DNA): TGTGCCAGCAGCCCCGGGACTAGTCACAATGAGCAGTTCTTC. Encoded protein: CASSPGTSHNEQFF.

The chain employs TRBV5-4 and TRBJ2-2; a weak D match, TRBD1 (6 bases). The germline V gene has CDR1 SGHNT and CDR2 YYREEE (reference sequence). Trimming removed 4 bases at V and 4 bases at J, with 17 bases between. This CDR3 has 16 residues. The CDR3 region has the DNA TGTGCCAGCAGCGTCCAACAGGGCACGGGCACCGGGGAGCTGTTTTTT. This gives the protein CASSVQQGTGTGELFF.